Below, 8 T cell receptor beta chains from the same sample are listed, as sequenced in a study of identical twins. TCRdb independently ran MiXCR on the 5' RACE reads; one entry per CDR3 protein. The sample lists about 520,000 distinct CDR3 sequences, 20% to 25% occurring once. The sample was also reused in another study, on T cells expressing NK-cell markers.

Source material: CD4+ T cells sorted from blood. The receptors come from a woman younger than 35 in good health.

About this clonotype: Since a much larger clone is just one base distant, this may be a read error. The CDR3 carries no conserved terminal phenylalanine or tryptophan, so it likely arises from a read error. The chain links TRBV12-3 or TRBV12-4 to TRBJ1-1, with unresolved D. V was shortened by 1 base and J by 7 bases, with 16 bases between the two germline ends. This CDR3 contains 15 residues. The CDR3, as DNA: TGTGCCAGCAGTTTAGGCCTAGCTCTGAGTGGTGAAGCTTTCCTT. Its protein is CASSLGLALSGEAFL.

The chain uses TRBV6-1 and TRBJ2-5; 8 bases agree with TRBD2. The junction had 20 bases not matched to a gene; V was cut back by 6 bases and J by 5 bases. CDR1 is MNHNS, CDR2 SASEGT, per germline. This CDR3 has 18 amino acids. CDR3: CASRPYSHGGAGVETQYF. In nucleotides, the CDR3 is TGTGCCAGCAGACCCTATTCCCACGGGGGGGCTGGGGTGGAGACCCAGTACTTC.

This clonotype was picked up a small number of times. The V gene is TRBV20-1, the J gene TRBJ1-5, with unresolved D. In germline, CDR1 is DFQATT, CDR2 SNEGSKA (reference sequence). V lost 5 bases to trimming and J lost 1 base, with 12 bases between them. The CDR3 contains 14 residues. CDR3 region: CSAPDGNSNQPQHF. CDR3 coding DNA: TGCAGTGCTCCGGACGGGAACAGCAATCAGCCCCAGCATTTT.

In this sample, this clonotype turned up a few times. The J gene is TRBJ1-1, the V gene TRBV6-5; D is perhaps TRBD1 (5 bases). V shed 2 bases and J shed 4 bases, with 14 bases lying between them. CDR1 and CDR2 (germline): MNHEY, SVGAGI. The CDR3 spans 15 residues. CDR3 region: CASSYGGETFTEAFF. CDR3 coding DNA: TGTGCCAGCAGTTACGGGGGGGAAACTTTCACTGAAGCTTTCTTT.

This clonotype was seen many times. The chain recombines TRBV20-1 with TRBJ2-7, with D possibly matching TRBD1 (6 bases). Trimming removed 3 bases from V and 0 bases from J, with 15 bases in between. Germline values: CDR1 DFQATT, CDR2 SNEGSKA (reference sequence). The CDR3 spans 15 residues. This CDR3 reads CSASGTTDSSYEQYF. The DNA of the CDR3 is TGCAGTGCTAGCGGGACAACAGACAGCTCCTACGAGCAGTACTTC.

This clonotype was counted between two and nine times. The chain uses TRBV29-1 and TRBJ2-5; TRBD2 is a possible D gene (6 bases). Trimming removed 5 bases from V and 5 bases from J, with 15 bases in between. The CDR3 is made up of 13 amino acids. The germline gives CDR1 SQVTM, CDR2 ANQGSEA. The CDR3 reads CSVHAGTQETQYF. CDR3 DNA sequence: TGCAGCGTTCATGCCGGGACTCAGGAGACCCAGTACTTC.

This clonotype was seen many times. The chain is built from TRBV12-3 or TRBV12-4 and TRBJ2-3; TRBD1 might be the D (5 bases). The V end was cut by 2 bases, the J end by 4 bases, with 7 bases between. The CDR3 has 13 residues. CDR3 DNA: TGTGCCAGCAGTTTATGGGGCGCAGATACGCAGTATTTT. It translates to CASSLWGADTQYF.

The rearrangement joins TRBV7-9 to TRBJ1-2; D might be TRBD1 (5 bases). Germline V gene lookup returns CDR1 SEHNR and CDR2 FQNEAQ (reference sequence). Trimming cost V 4 bases and J 6 bases, with 15 bases left between them. The CDR3 extends over 14 amino acids. The CDR3 nucleotides read TGTGCCAGCAGCTCGACCGGGACCCTAGATGGCTACACCTTC. As protein: CASSSTGTLDGYTF. Full variable domain (remainder filled in from reference TRBV7-9 and TRBJ1-2): DTGVSQNPRHKITKRGQNVTFRCDPISEHNRLYWYRQTLGQGPEFLTYFQNEAQLEKSRLLSDRFSAERPKGSFSTLEIQRTEQGDSAMYLCASSSTGTLDGYTFGSGTRLTVV.